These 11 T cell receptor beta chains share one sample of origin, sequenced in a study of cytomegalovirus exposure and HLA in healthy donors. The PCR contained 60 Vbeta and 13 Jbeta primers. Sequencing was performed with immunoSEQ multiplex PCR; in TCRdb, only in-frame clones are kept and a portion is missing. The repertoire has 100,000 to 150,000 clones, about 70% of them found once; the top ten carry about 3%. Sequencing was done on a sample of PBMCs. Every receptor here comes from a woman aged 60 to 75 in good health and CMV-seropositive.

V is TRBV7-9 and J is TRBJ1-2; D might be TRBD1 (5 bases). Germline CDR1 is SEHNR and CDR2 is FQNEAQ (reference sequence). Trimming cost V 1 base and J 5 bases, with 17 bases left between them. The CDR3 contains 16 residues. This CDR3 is CASSLERSQDKYGYTF. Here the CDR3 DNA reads TGTGCCAGCAGCTTAGAAAGGAGTCAGGACAAATATGGCTACACCTTC.

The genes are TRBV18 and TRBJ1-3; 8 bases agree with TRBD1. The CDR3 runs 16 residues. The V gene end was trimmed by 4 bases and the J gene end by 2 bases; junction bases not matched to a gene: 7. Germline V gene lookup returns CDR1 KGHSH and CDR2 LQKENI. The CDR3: CASSQEQGDTGNTIYF. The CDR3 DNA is TGTGCCAGCTCACAAGAACAGGGGGACACTGGAAACACCATATATTTT.

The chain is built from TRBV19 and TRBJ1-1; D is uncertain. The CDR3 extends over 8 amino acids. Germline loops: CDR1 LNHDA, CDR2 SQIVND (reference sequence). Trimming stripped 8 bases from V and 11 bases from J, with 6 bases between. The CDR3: CASGGAFF. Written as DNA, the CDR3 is TGTGCCAGTGGCGGGGCTTTCTTT.

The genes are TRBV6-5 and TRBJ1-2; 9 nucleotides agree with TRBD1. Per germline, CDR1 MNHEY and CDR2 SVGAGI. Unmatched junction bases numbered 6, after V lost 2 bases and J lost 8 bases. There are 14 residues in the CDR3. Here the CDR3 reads CASSYGTGSGGYTF. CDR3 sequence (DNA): TGTGCCAGCAGTTACGGGACAGGGAGTGGAGGCTACACCTTC.

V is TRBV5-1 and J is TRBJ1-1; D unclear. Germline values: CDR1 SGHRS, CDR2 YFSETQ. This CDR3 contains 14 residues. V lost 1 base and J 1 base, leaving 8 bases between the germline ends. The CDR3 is CASSLLGTNTEAFF. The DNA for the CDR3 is TGCGCCAGCAGCTTGCTGGGCACGAACACTGAAGCTTTCTTT.

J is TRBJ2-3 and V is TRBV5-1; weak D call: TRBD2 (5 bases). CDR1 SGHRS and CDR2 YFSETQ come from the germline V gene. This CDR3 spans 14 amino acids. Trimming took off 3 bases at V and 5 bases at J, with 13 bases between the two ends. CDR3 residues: CASSSERAGDTQYF. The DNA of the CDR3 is TGCGCCAGCAGCTCCGAGAGGGCGGGAGATACGCAGTATTTT.

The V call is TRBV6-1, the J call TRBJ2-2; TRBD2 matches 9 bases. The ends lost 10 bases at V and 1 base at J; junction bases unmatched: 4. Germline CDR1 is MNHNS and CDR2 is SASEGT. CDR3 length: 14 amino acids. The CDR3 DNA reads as TGTGCCACCCGGACTAGCGTGAACACCGGGGAGCTGTTTTTT. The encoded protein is CATRTSVNTGELFF.

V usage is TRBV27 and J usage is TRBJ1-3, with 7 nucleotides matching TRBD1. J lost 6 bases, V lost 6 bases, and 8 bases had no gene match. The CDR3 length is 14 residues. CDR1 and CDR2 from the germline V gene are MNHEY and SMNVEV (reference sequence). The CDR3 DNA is TGTGCCAGCAGGCGACAGGGAGGTGAAAACACCATATATTTT. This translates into CASRRQGGENTIYF.

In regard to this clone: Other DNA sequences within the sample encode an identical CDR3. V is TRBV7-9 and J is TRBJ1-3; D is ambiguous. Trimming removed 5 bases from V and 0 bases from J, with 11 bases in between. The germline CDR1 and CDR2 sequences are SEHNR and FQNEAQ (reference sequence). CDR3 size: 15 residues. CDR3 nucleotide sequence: TGTGCCAGCAGCCTTGACCGACTCTCTGGAAACACCATATATTTT. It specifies CASSLDRLSGNTIYF.

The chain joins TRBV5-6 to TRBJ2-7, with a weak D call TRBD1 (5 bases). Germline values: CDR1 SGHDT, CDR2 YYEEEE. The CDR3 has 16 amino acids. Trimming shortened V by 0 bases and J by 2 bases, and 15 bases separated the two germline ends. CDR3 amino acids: CASSLARQSRPYEQYF. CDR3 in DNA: TGTGCCAGCAGCTTGGCCCGACAGTCCAGACCCTACGAGCAGTACTTC.

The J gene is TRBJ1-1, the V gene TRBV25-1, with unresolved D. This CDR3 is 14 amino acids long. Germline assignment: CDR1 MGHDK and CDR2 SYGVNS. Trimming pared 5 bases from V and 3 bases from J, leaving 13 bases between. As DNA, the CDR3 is TGTGCCAGCAGTAAACTAGACACTGACACTGAAGCTTTCTTT. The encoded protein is CASSKLDTDTEAFF. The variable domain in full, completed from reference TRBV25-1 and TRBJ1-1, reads EADIYQTPRYLVIGTGKKITLECSQTMGHDKMYWYQQDPGMELHLIHYSYGVNSTEKGDLSSESTVSRIRTEHFPLTLESARPSHTSQYLCASSKLDTDTEAFFGQGTRLTVV.